A selection of T cell receptor beta chains follows, all from one sample in a study of blood T cell repertoires in COVID-19. Assay used: immunoSEQ multiplex PCR; TCRdb lists only in-frame clones, some missing. The sample yields about 64,000 clones, about 86% seen once. Sequencing was performed on peripheral blood. The receptors stem from a man aged 35-49 years with acute or convalescent COVID-19. Each CDR3 is given with its conserved first and last residue. Each record gives: V gene, J gene, D gene, CDR3 protein. A D gene is named only where the DNA matches it firmly.

v_call: TRBV30
j_call: TRBJ1-4
d_call: -
cdr3_aa: CAWSVGFEILFF

v_call: TRBV27
j_call: TRBJ2-1
d_call: -
cdr3_aa: CASTRRGGDSYNEQFF

v_call: TRBV19
j_call: TRBJ1-1
d_call: -
cdr3_aa: CASSIPAGPIEAFF

v_call: TRBV4-1
j_call: TRBJ1-2
d_call: -
cdr3_aa: CASSQDWAYGYTF

v_call: TRBV2
j_call: TRBJ1-1
d_call: -
cdr3_aa: CASSYQSGDTEAFF

v_call: TRBV9
j_call: TRBJ1-1
d_call: -
cdr3_aa: CASSPRTTMNTEAFF

v_call: TRBV6-2/TRBV6-3
j_call: TRBJ1-1
d_call: -
cdr3_aa: CASSLGSEAFF

v_call: TRBV7-9
j_call: TRBJ1-2
d_call: -
cdr3_aa: CASSSVRDKANYGYTF

v_call: TRBV5-1
j_call: TRBJ2-3
d_call: -
cdr3_aa: CASSLGRGLGIDTQYF

v_call: TRBV2
j_call: TRBJ1-1
d_call: TRBD1
cdr3_aa: CASTAGTGRNTEAFF

v_call: TRBV4-1
j_call: TRBJ2-3
d_call: TRBD1
cdr3_aa: CASRQKGGADTQYF

v_call: TRBV6-5
j_call: TRBJ1-2
d_call: TRBD1
cdr3_aa: CASSQGQGYGYTF

v_call: TRBV6-5
j_call: TRBJ1-2
d_call: TRBD1
cdr3_aa: CASSYDRGYGYTF

v_call: TRBV18
j_call: TRBJ2-5
d_call: TRBD1
cdr3_aa: CASSPGRGRGETQYF

v_call: TRBV2
j_call: TRBJ1-5
d_call: -
cdr3_aa: CASSERAGVYSNQPQHF

v_call: TRBV9
j_call: TRBJ2-7
d_call: TRBD1
cdr3_aa: CASSRYLTGAEQYF

v_call: TRBV7-2
j_call: TRBJ1-6
d_call: -
cdr3_aa: CASSPREGYNSPLHF

v_call: TRBV15
j_call: TRBJ2-7
d_call: -
cdr3_aa: CATSGPHSPYEQYF

v_call: TRBV5-1
j_call: TRBJ2-6
d_call: -
cdr3_aa: CASRGSSGANVLTF

v_call: TRBV9
j_call: TRBJ2-5
d_call: -
cdr3_aa: CASSVGGGHQETQYF

v_call: TRBV30
j_call: TRBJ2-7
d_call: TRBD1
cdr3_aa: CAWRGDSYEQYF

v_call: TRBV19
j_call: TRBJ1-2
d_call: TRBD1
cdr3_aa: CASSMDRGRGRGYTF

v_call: TRBV27
j_call: TRBJ1-6
d_call: TRBD1
cdr3_aa: CASSSLQGAGSSPLHF

v_call: TRBV5-8
j_call: TRBJ1-5
d_call: TRBD1
cdr3_aa: CASSPGQRGVGNQPQHF

v_call: TRBV11-3
j_call: TRBJ2-5
d_call: TRBD1
cdr3_aa: CASSSGQLQETQYF

v_call: TRBV7-3
j_call: TRBJ2-2
d_call: -
cdr3_aa: CASSRRTSANTGELFF

v_call: TRBV10-3
j_call: TRBJ2-1
d_call: TRBD1
cdr3_aa: CAISNQGAVGYNEQFF

v_call: TRBV6-6
j_call: TRBJ2-7
d_call: -
cdr3_aa: CASSPPGSKFEQYF

v_call: TRBV18
j_call: TRBJ1-3
d_call: -
cdr3_aa: CASSPPGTTGNTIYF

v_call: TRBV19
j_call: TRBJ2-7
d_call: -
cdr3_aa: CASSIKAGTGEQYF

v_call: TRBV10-2
j_call: TRBJ1-5
d_call: TRBD1
cdr3_aa: CASHGTANGQPQHF

v_call: TRBV30
j_call: TRBJ1-1
d_call: -
cdr3_aa: CAWMGRGGEAFF

v_call: TRBV5-1
j_call: TRBJ1-6
d_call: -
cdr3_aa: CASSFDRPNSPLHF

v_call: TRBV5-6
j_call: TRBJ2-3
d_call: -
cdr3_aa: CASSLGLKSTDTQYF

v_call: TRBV7-6
j_call: TRBJ1-1
d_call: -
cdr3_aa: CASSLNPGGEAFF

v_call: TRBV2
j_call: TRBJ1-5
d_call: -
cdr3_aa: CASSEDIFQPQHF

v_call: TRBV29-1
j_call: TRBJ1-3
d_call: -
cdr3_aa: CSVVLGDSGNTIYF

v_call: TRBV10-3
j_call: TRBJ1-2
d_call: -
cdr3_aa: CAISETLQGNYGYTF

v_call: TRBV27
j_call: TRBJ1-2
d_call: -
cdr3_aa: CASSFSRGYGYTF

v_call: TRBV9
j_call: TRBJ1-5
d_call: -
cdr3_aa: CASSGSLGSNQPQHF

v_call: TRBV11-2
j_call: TRBJ2-7
d_call: -
cdr3_aa: CASSLAGWEQYF

v_call: TRBV7-9
j_call: TRBJ2-3
d_call: -
cdr3_aa: CASSLSAGLEDTQYF

v_call: TRBV30
j_call: TRBJ1-3
d_call: TRBD1
cdr3_aa: CAWTGGFGNTIYF

v_call: TRBV18
j_call: TRBJ2-3
d_call: TRBD2
cdr3_aa: CASSPVAGVTDTQYF

v_call: TRBV11-3
j_call: TRBJ2-1
d_call: TRBD2
cdr3_aa: CASSSHRLADNEQFF

v_call: TRBV24-1
j_call: TRBJ2-5
d_call: TRBD2
cdr3_aa: CATSSGGALRETQYF

v_call: TRBV6-5
j_call: TRBJ2-5
d_call: -
cdr3_aa: CASRGYRETQYF

v_call: TRBV4-1
j_call: TRBJ1-2
d_call: -
cdr3_aa: CASSQEWTETHGYTF